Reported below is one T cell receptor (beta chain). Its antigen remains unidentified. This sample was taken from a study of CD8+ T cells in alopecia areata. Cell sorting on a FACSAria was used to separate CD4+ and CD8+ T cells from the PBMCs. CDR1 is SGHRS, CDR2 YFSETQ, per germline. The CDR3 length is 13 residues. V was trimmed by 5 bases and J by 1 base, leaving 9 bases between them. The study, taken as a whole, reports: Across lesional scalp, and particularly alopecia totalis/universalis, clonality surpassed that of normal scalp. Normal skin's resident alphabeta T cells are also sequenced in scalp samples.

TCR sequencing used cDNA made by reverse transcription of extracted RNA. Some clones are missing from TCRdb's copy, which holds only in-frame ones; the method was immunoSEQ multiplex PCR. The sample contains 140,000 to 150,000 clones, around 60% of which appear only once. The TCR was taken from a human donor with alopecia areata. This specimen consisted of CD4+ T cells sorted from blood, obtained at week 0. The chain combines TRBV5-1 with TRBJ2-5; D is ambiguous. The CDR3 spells CASRPTIQETQYF. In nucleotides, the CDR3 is TGCGCCAGCAGACCCACCATCCAAGAGACCCAGTACTTC.